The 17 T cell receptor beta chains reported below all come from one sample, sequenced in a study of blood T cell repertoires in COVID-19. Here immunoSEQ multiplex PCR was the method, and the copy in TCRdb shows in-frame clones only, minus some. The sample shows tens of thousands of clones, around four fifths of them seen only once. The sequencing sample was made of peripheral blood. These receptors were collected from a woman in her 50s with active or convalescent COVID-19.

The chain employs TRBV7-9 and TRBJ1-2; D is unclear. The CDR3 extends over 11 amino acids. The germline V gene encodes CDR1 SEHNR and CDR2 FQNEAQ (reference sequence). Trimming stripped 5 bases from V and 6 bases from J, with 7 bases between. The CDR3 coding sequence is TGTGCCAGCAGCCTAAATCATGGCTACACCTTC. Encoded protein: CASSLNHGYTF.

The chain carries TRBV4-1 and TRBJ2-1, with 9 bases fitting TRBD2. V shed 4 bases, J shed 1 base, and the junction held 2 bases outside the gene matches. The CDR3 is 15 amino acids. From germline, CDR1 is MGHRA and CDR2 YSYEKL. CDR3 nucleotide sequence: TGCGCCAGCAGCCCTCTAGCGGGATCCTACAATGAGCAGTTCTTC. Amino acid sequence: CASSPLAGSYNEQFF.

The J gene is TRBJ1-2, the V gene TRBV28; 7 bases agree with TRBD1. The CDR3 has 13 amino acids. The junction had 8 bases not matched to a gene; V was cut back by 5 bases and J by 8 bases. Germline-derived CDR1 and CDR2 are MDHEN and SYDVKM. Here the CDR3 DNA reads TGTGCCAGCAGTATGAGGGGGCGGAGGGGCTACACCTTC. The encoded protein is CASSMRGRRGYTF.

CDR3 loop: CASSRRGGLGNEQFF. DNA for the CDR3: TGTGCCAGCAGTCGCCGGGGGGGGCTCGGAAATGAGCAGTTCTTC. This chain connects TRBV6-5 to TRBJ2-1; 8 bases match TRBD2. In germline, CDR1 is MNHEY, CDR2 SVGAGI. This CDR3 has 15 residues. V lost 5 bases to trimming and J lost 7 bases; unmatched junction nucleotides: 10.

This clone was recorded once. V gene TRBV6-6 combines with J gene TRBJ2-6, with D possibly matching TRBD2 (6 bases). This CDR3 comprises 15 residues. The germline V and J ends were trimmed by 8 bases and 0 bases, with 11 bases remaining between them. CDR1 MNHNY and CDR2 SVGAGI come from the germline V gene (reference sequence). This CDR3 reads CASAPGVSGANVLTF. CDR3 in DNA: TGTGCCAGCGCACCGGGGGTCTCTGGGGCCAACGTCCTGACTTTC.

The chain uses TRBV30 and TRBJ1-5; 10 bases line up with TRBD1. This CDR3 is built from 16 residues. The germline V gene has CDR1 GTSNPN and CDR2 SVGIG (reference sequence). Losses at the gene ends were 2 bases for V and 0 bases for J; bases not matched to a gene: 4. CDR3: CAWSRDRGLSNQPQHF. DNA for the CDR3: TGTGCCTGGAGTAGGGACAGGGGACTTAGCAATCAGCCCCAGCATTTT. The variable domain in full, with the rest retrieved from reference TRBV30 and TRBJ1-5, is SQTIHQWPATLVQPVGSPLSLECTVEGTSNPNLYWYRQAAGRGLQLLFYSVGIGQISSEVPQNLSASRPQDRQFILSSKKLLLSDSGFYLCAWSRDRGLSNQPQHFGDGTRLSIL.

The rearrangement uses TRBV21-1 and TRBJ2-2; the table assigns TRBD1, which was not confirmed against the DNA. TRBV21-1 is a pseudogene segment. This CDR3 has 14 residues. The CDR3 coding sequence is TGTGCCAGCAGGCCTACAGGGAACACCGGGGAGCTGTTTTTT. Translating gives CASRPTGNTGELFF.

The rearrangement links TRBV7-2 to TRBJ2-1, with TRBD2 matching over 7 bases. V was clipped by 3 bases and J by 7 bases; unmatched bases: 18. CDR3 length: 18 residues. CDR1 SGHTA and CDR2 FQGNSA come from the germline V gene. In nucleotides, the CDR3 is TGTGCCAGCAGCTTTCAGGGTTTCGGACTAGGCGTAAAGAATGAGCAGTTCTTC. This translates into CASSFQGFGLGVKNEQFF.

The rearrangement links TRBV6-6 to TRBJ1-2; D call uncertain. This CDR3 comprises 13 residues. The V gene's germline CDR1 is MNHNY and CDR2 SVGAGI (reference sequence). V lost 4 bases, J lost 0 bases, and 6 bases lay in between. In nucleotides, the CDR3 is TGTGCCAGCAGTTGGCAGGCTAACTATGGCTACACCTTC. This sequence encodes CASSWQANYGYTF.

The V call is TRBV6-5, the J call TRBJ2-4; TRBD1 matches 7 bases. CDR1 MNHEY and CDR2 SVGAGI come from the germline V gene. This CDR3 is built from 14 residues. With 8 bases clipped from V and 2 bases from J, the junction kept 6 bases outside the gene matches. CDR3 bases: TGTGCCAGCGGGTCGACAGGGCCCAAAAACATTCAGTACTTC. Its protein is CASGSTGPKNIQYF.

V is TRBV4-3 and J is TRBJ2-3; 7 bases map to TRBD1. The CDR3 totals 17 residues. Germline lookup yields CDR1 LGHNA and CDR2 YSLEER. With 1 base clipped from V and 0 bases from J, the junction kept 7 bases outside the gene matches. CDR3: CASSQGATGASTDTQYF. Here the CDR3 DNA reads TGCGCCAGCAGCCAAGGCGCAACAGGGGCTAGCACAGATACGCAGTATTTT.

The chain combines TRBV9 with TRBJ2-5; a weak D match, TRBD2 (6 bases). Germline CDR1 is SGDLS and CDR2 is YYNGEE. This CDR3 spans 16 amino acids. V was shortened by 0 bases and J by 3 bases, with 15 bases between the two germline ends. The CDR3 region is CASSVGAVAVEETQYF. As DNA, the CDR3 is TGTGCCAGCAGCGTAGGGGCAGTAGCGGTTGAAGAGACCCAGTACTTC. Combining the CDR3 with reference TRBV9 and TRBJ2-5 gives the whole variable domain DSGVTQTPKHLITATGQRVTLRCSPRSGDLSVYWYQQSLDQGLQFLIQYYNGEERAKGNILERFSAQQFPDLHSELNLSSLELGDSALYFCASSVGAVAVEETQYFGPGTRLLVL.

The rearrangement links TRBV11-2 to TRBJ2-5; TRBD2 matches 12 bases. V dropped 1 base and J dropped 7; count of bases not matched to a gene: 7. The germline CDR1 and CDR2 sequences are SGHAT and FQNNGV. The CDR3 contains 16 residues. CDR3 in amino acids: CASSLGQTSGRGTQYF. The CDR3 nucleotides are TGTGCCAGCAGCTTAGGCCAGACTAGCGGGAGAGGGACCCAGTACTTC.

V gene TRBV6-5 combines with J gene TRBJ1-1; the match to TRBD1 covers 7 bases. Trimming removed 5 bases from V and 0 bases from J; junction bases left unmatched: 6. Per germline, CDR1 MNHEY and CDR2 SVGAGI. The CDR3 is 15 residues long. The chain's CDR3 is CASSKGTAMNTEAFF. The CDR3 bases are TGTGCCAGCAGTAAGGGGACAGCCATGAACACTGAAGCTTTCTTT.

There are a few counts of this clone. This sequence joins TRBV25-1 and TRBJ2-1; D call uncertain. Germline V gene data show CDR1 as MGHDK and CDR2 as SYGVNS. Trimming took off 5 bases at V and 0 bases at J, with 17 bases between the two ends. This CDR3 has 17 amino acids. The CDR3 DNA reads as TGTGCCAGCAGTCCTCAGACTGGTTCGAGCTCCTACAATGAGCAGTTCTTC. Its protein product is CASSPQTGSSSYNEQFF.

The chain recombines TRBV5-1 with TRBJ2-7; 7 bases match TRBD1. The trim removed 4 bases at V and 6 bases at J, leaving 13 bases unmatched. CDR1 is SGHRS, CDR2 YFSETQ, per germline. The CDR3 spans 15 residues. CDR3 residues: CASSRTRGDSFEQYF. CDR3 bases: TGCGCCAGCAGCCGCACCCGAGGGGACAGCTTCGAGCAGTACTTC.

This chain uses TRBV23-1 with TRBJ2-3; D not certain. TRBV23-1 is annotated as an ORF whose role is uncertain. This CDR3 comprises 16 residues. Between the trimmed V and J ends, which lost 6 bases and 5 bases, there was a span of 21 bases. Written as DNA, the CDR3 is TGCGCCAGCAGCCGCCTACGAGGTGGATGCAAAGATACGCAGTATTTT. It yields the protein CASSRLRGGCKDTQYF.